This T cell receptor beta chain was recorded in a study of T-cell memory formation after mild COVID-19 (dated by TCRdb to about 2021). Regarding the complete study: Most TCR sequence clusters were specific to one of the two donors. T-cell clones expanding and contracting after mild COVID-19 in a couple of donors were tracked by longitudinal TCRalpha and TCRbeta repertoire sequencing. Two young, previously healthy adult volunteers made up the cohort, one male and one female. General conclusions and limits of the study: Some responding clones were found in pre-infection memory, which suggests that pre-existing cross-reactive memory T cells took part in the SARS-CoV-2 response. Only two mild cases were covered in the study, and larger cohorts including severe cases with pre-infection samples were considered necessary. Clones that contracted from day 15 to 85 showed balanced CD4/CD8 phenotypes, whereas a second wave of clones that expanded from day 15 to 37 leaned towards CD4+. Contracting CD4+ clones were found mainly in CM and EM memory subsets, while CD8+ clones were enriched in EMRA. Whether the second-wave clones peaking on day 37 were SARS-CoV-2 specific was not confirmed.

This clonotype was seen at least ten times. Its antigen remains unidentified. No base qualities exist here, and no much larger clone lies one base off it. TCRdb names Illumina NovaSeq 6000 as the instrument used. TCRalpha and TCRbeta cDNA libraries were constructed by 5'RACE with constant-segment primers, with sample barcodes and unique molecular identifiers being introduced. Trizol reagent was used to extract RNA from every sample. The libraries were amplified in two PCR steps, and the second step added a second sample barcode and Illumina TruSeq adapters. Sequencing of libraries was performed on an Illumina NovaSeq with 2 x 150 bp paired-end reads. As for how the authors treated the data: Demultiplexing of reads and collapsing into UMI-guided consensus sequences were performed with migec v1.2.7. With mixcr v2.1.11, UMI consensuses were aligned to TRA and TRB V and J templates and assembled into clonotypes. Clonotypes were classified as expanded or contracted when called significant by both edgeR and NoisET, with noise models trained on biological replicates. For edgeR calls, the cutoffs were a false discovery rate-adjusted p below 0.01 and a log2 fold-change threshold of 1. PCA with hierarchical clustering of max-normalized trajectories of the 1000 most abundant clonotypes was used as exploratory dynamics analysis. Separately sequenced CD4+ and CD8+ repertoires were used to assign a CD4 or CD8 phenotype to each responding clone. TCRdb reworked the public reads: Q25 trimming with fastp, MiXCR clone assembly, productive beta chains retained. Identical CDR3 proteins give one entry, which carries the most common genes and DNA. TCRdb's processing, not the study's, gives the V and J calls here. The sample table holds approximately 46,000 distinct CDR3 sequences, of which approximately 12% were seen once. Approximately 25% of the sample comes from the top ten.

Ficoll-Paque density gradient centrifugation was used to isolate PBMCs. From the germline V gene (reference sequence), CDR1 is DFQATT and CDR2 is SNEGSKA. Clipping removes 3 bases from V and 2 bases from J, with 8 as the unmatched junction base count. The CDR3 has 15 amino acids, counting the end cysteine and phenylalanine. The DNA shown is the 45-base CDR3, in frame from base 1. The rearranged chain carries TRBV20-1 and TRBJ2-3; the junction holds 7 bases that match TRBD2. This TCR came from a man aged 18 to 29 who had mild COVID-19 (a few samples of this study predate the infection). The sample titles of this study are shuffled in the database, so cell type and time point are left out; the donor was told from shared clones. The sample comprised PBMCs or a T cell subset sorted from them (not recorded which). The CDR3 amino acid sequence is: CSASTAAGVTDTQYF. The sequenced DNA is TGCAGTGCTAGTACCGCTGCGGGGGTCACAGATACGCAGTATTTT.